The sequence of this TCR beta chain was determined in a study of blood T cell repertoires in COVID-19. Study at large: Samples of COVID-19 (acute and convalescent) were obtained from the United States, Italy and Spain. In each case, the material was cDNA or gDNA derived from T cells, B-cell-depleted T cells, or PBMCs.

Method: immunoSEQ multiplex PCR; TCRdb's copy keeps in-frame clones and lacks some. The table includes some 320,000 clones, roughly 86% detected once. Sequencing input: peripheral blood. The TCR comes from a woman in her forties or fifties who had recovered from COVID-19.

CDR3 amino acids: CAIRGTGLSEGYTF. In DNA form, the CDR3 reads TGTGCCATCAGGGGGACAGGGTTGTCGGAAGGCTACACCTTC. The rearrangement uses TRBV10-3 and TRBJ1-2, with 9 bases aligning to TRBD1. This CDR3 contains 14 residues. Per the germline V gene, CDR1 is ENHRY and CDR2 is SYGVKD. V lost 6 bases and J lost 8; bases outside the gene matches: 10.